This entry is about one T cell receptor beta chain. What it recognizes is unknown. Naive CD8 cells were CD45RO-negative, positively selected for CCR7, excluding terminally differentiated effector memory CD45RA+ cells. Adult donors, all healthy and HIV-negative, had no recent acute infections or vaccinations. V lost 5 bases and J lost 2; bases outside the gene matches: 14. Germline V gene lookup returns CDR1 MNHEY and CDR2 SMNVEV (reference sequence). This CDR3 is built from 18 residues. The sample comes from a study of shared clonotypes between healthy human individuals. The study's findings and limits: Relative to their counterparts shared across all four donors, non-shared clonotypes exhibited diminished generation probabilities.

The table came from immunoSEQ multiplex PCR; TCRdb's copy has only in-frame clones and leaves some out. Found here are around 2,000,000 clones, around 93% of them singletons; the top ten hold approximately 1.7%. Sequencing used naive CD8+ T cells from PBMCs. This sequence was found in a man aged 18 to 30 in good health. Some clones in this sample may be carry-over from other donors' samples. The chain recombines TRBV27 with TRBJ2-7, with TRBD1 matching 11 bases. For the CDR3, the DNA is TGTGCCAGCAGTCTTCCTCGGACAGGGGGCGCATTGCCCTACGAGCAGTACTTC. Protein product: CASSLPRTGGALPYEQYF.